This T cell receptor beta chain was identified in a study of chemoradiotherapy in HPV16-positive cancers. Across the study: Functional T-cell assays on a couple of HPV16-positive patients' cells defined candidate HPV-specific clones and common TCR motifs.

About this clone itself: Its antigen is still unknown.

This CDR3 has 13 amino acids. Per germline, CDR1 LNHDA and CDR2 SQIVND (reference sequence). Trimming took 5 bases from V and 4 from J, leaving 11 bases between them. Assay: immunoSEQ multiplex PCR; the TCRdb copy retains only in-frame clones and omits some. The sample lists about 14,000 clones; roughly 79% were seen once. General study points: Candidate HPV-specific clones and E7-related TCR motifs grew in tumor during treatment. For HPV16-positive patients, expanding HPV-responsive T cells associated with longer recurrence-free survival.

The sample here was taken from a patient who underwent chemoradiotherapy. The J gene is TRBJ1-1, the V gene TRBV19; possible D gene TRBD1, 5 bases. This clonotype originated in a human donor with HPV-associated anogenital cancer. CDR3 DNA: TGTGCCAGTAGTTCCCAACAGGTCACTGAAGCTTTCTTT. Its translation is CASSSQQVTEAFF. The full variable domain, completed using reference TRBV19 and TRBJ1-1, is DGGITQSPKYLFRKEGQNVTLSCEQNLNHDAMYWYRQDPGQGLRLIYYSQIVNDFQKGDIAEGYSVSREKKESFPLTVTSAQKNPTAFYLCASSSQQVTEAFFGQGTRLTVV.